Below are 25 T cell receptor beta chains sequenced from a single sample in a study of regulatory T cells in long-lasting Graves disease. The authors built TCR beta libraries using iRepertoire HTBI primers and Arm-PCR of CDR3 regions. MiXCR was run by TCRdb on the multiplex PCR reads, yielding one entry per CDR3 protein. The table includes around 450,000 distinct CDR3 sequences, about 22% detected once. Sample time point: persistent/refractory GD, antithyroid drugs over 5 years with positive TRAb. The TCR library was made from RNA that had been extracted from PBMCs in TRIzol. The source material was peripheral blood mononuclear cells (PBMCs), sampled when the disease was refractory, from a patient treated with antithyroid drugs. These receptors originate from a female donor with Graves disease.

This clonotype has at least ten counts. CDR3 loop: CASSQGQTLQETQYF. The CDR3, as DNA: TGCGCCAGCAGCCAAGGGCAGACTCTTCAAGAGACCCAGTACTTC. The genes are TRBV4-1 and TRBJ2-5; no clear D. V was clipped by 1 base and J by 2 bases, with 11 bases between them. CDR1 MGHRA and CDR2 YSYEKL come from the germline V gene. The CDR3 runs 15 residues.

The chain uses TRBV5-1 and TRBJ2-5; 7 bases are a match to TRBD1. J lost 2 bases, V lost 3 bases, and 7 bases had no gene match. This CDR3 comprises 15 residues. Germline V CDR1 and CDR2: SGHRS, YFSETQ. CDR3: CASSSSGQQQETQYF. The DNA of the CDR3 is TGCGCCAGCAGCTCTTCGGGACAGCAACAAGAGACCCAGTACTTC.

The sample holds many counts of this clonotype. The rearrangement uses TRBV24-1 and TRBJ2-7, with 8 bases that match TRBD2. The CDR3 consists of 15 residues. The germline V gene has CDR1 KGHDR and CDR2 SFDVKD. Germline trimming cut 5 bases from V and 2 bases from J; bases unmatched to any gene: 7. The CDR3 loop is CATSAYAGGTYEQYF. For the CDR3, the DNA is TGTGCCACCAGTGCCTATGCGGGGGGAACCTACGAGCAGTACTTC.

This clonotype was seen many times. The gene calls are TRBV15 and TRBJ1-2; possibly TRBD1 for D (5 bases). Germline CDR1 is LNHNV and CDR2 is YYDKDF (reference sequence). The CDR3 has 13 amino acids. The V end lost 5 bases, the J end lost 3 bases, and 10 bases lay between the germline ends. CDR3 protein: CATSRKGDYGYTF. In DNA form, the CDR3 reads TGTGCCACCAGCCGAAAAGGGGACTATGGCTACACCTTC.

There are many counts of this clonotype. The chain links TRBV28 to TRBJ2-7; weak D call: TRBD1 (6 bases). Trimming removed 5 bases from V and 0 bases from J, with 14 bases in between. The length of the CDR3 is 15 residues. In germline, CDR1 is MDHEN, CDR2 SYDVKM. The CDR3 loop is CASSPPGASSYEQYF. CDR3 nucleotide sequence: TGTGCCAGCAGTCCCCCAGGGGCTAGCTCCTACGAGCAGTACTTC.

CDR3 amino acids: CSANQGGQETQYF. DNA for the CDR3: TGCAGCGCGAACCAGGGAGGACAAGAGACCCAGTACTTC. The rearrangement joins TRBV29-1 to TRBJ2-5; possibly TRBD2 for D (6 bases). The CDR3 is 13 residues long. Germline CDR1 reads SQVTM; CDR2 reads ANQGSEA. With 7 bases removed from V and 2 bases from J, the gap between germline ends came to 14 bases. Based on the CDR3 plus reference TRBV29-1 and TRBJ2-5, the full variable domain is SAVISQKPSRDICQRGTSLTIQCQVDSQVTMMFWYRQQPGQSLTLIATANQGSEATYESGFVIDKFPISRPNLTFSTLTVSNMSPEDSSIYLCSANQGGQETQYFGPGTRLLVL.

In this sample, this clonotype turned up a few times. The V and J genes are TRBV18 and TRBJ1-1; unclear D gene. The V gene's germline CDR1 is KGHSH and CDR2 LQKENI. The ends were cut back, 6 bases at V and 5 bases at J, with 16 bases in the middle. The length of the CDR3 is 14 residues. The CDR3 DNA reads TGTGCCAGCTCGTTGGACTCGACAAGGACTGAAGCTTTCTTT. Amino acid sequence: CASSLDSTRTEAFF.

This clonotype has ten or more counts. The rearrangement uses TRBV2 and TRBJ1-1; D unresolved. Looked up from germline, CDR1 is SNHLY and CDR2 is FYNNEI. The CDR3 runs to 14 residues. Trimming left V 6 bases short and J 8 bases short, with 19 bases between. The CDR3 is CASRATPWSEEAFF. CDR3 sequence (DNA): TGTGCCAGCAGAGCGACACCATGGTCAGAGGAAGCTTTCTTT. The full variable domain, with the rest looked up from reference TRBV2 and TRBJ1-1, is EPEVTQTPSHQVTQMGQEVILRCVPISNHLYFYWYRQILGQKVEFLVSFYNNEISEKSEIFDDQFSVERPDGSNFTLKIRSTKLEDSAMYFCASRATPWSEEAFFGQGTRLTVV.

V is TRBV5-1 and J is TRBJ1-3; D may be TRBD1 (6 bases). Germline-derived CDR1 and CDR2 are SGHRS and YFSETQ. V was clipped by 0 bases and J by 3 bases, with 13 bases between them. The CDR3 runs 16 residues. The CDR3 reads CASSLAGQRFGNTIYF. Here the CDR3 DNA reads TGCGCCAGCAGCTTGGCCGGACAGAGATTTGGAAACACCATATATTTT.

This clonotype was observed many times. The chain links TRBV28 to TRBJ1-1, with D uncertain. Trimming shortened V by 6 bases and J by 4 bases, and 9 bases separated the two germline ends. CDR3 size: 12 residues. The germline V gene has CDR1 MDHEN and CDR2 SYDVKM. The CDR3 bases are TGTGCCAGCAGGGGGTTCGGCACTGAAGCTTTCTTT. This codes for CASRGFGTEAFF. Based on the CDR3 plus reference TRBV28 and TRBJ1-1, the full variable domain is DVKVTQSSRYLVKRTGEKVFLECVQDMDHENMFWYRQDPGLGLRLIYFSYDVKMKEKGDIPEGYSVSREKKERFSLILESASTNQTSMYLCASRGFGTEAFFGQGTRLTVV.

This clonotype occurred many times. The CDR3 here is CALTTEQETQYF. The CDR3 DNA follows: TGTGCCTTGACTACCGAGCAAGAGACCCAGTACTTC. The gene calls are TRBV30 and TRBJ2-5; perhaps TRBD2 as D (5 bases). The CDR3 runs 12 residues. Trimming cost V 7 bases and J 2 bases, with 11 bases left between them. Per the germline V gene, CDR1 is GTSNPN and CDR2 is SVGIG (reference sequence).

This clonotype was seen more than once but under ten times. The J gene is TRBJ1-1, the V gene TRBV3-1; D gene unclear. The germline V and J ends were trimmed by 4 bases and 3 bases, with 18 bases remaining between them. This CDR3 is built from 16 residues. Germline V gives CDR1 LGHDT, CDR2 YNNKEL (reference sequence). The CDR3 is CASSPRSVLQYTEAFF. DNA for the CDR3: TGTGCCAGCAGCCCGAGATCCGTACTCCAATACACTGAAGCTTTCTTT.

This clonotype was counted many times. The chain is built from TRBV20-1 and TRBJ2-5; TRBD2 might be the D (5 bases). V was pared by 6 bases and J by 3 bases, with 14 bases between. This CDR3 region has 13 residues. Germline V gene sequence: CDR1 DFQATT, CDR2 SNEGSKA (reference sequence). CDR3 residues: CSAELGFEETQYF. DNA for the CDR3: TGCAGTGCCGAACTAGGTTTCGAAGAGACCCAGTACTTC.

This clonotype was recorded many times. The chain carries TRBV6-1 and TRBJ1-1; the D is unclear. The CDR3 length is 14 residues. The ends were cut back, 6 bases at V and 3 bases at J, with 14 bases in the middle. Germline-derived CDR1 and CDR2 are MNHNS and SASEGT. The CDR3 spells CASSASGVDTEAFF. The CDR3 DNA follows: TGTGCCAGCAGCGCCTCAGGTGTGGACACTGAAGCTTTCTTT.

Note on this clonotype: This may arise from a read error, as a much more abundant clone is one base away. The rearrangement joins TRBV29-1 to TRBJ2-7; 7 bases match TRBD2. The V and J ends lost 4 bases and 6 bases, in that order; junction bases with no gene match: 3. This CDR3 contains 11 residues. CDR1 SQVTM and CDR2 ANQGSEA come from the germline V gene. In nucleotides, the CDR3 is TGCAGCGTTGGACTAGCTTGCGAGCAGTACTTC. Translated, it gives CSVGLACEQYF.

This clonotype appeared many times. The genes are TRBV24-1 and TRBJ1-5; no clear D. The germline gives CDR1 KGHDR, CDR2 SFDVKD. The CDR3 is made up of 14 amino acids. V lost 3 bases, J lost 2 bases, and 7 bases lay in between. CDR3 nucleotide sequence: TGTGCCACCAGTGATCCTCGCGGCAATCAGCCCCAGCATTTT. Translation: CATSDPRGNQPQHF.

This clonotype was detected ten times or more. The chain links TRBV7-8 to TRBJ2-7, with 7 bases lining up with TRBD1. CDR1 is SGHVS, CDR2 FQNEAQ, per germline. V trimming: 3 bases; J trimming: 2 bases; junction bases outside the gene matches: 4. The CDR3 consists of 14 residues. CDR3 in amino acids: CASSFETGTYEQYF. The CDR3 DNA sequence: TGTGCCAGCAGCTTCGAGACAGGGACCTACGAGCAGTACTTC. The full variable domain, in which reference TRBV7-8 and TRBJ2-7 provide the parts outside the CDR3, is GAGVSQSPRYKVAKRGQDVALRCDPISGHVSLFWYQQALGQGPEFLTYFQNEAQLDKSGLPSDRFFAERPEGSVSTLKIQRTQQEDSAVYLCASSFETGTYEQYFGPGTRLTVT.

This clonotype has more than one count but fewer than ten. This rearrangement joins TRBV7-9 to TRBJ2-7; 7 bases map to TRBD1. CDR1 is SEHNR and CDR2 is FQNEAQ in the germline V gene (reference sequence). The CDR3 is 14 amino acids. The J segment lost 3 bases and the V segment lost 6 bases, leaving 8 bases of the junction unmatched. CDR3 amino acids: CASSSRGIVYEQYF. The DNA for the CDR3 is TGTGCCAGCAGTAGCAGGGGGATCGTCTACGAGCAGTACTTC. Supplemented by reference TRBV7-9 and TRBJ2-7, the full variable domain reads DTGVSQNPRHKITKRGQNVTFRCDPISEHNRLYWYRQTLGQGPEFLTYFQNEAQLEKSRLLSDRFSAERPKGSFSTLEIQRTEQGDSAMYLCASSSRGIVYEQYFGPGTRLTVT.

This clonotype was counted a few times. The gene calls are TRBV11-2 and TRBJ1-1; D gene unclear. The germline V gene has CDR1 SGHAT and CDR2 FQNNGV. CDR3 length equals 11 residues. V gave up 5 bases and J gave up 6 bases, with 7 bases separating them. The CDR3 spells CASSPKPEAFF. CDR3 nucleotides: TGTGCCAGCAGCCCCAAGCCTGAAGCTTTCTTT.

The chain joins TRBV20-1 to TRBJ2-2; TRBD1 aligns across 7 bases. Looked up from germline, CDR1 is DFQATT and CDR2 is SNEGSKA (reference sequence). The CDR3 is made up of 14 amino acids. V was clipped by 5 bases and J by 4 bases; unmatched bases: 7. The CDR3 nucleotides are TGCAGTGCTTTTGACAGGGAAGCCACCGGGGAGCTGTTTTTT. This encodes CSAFDREATGELFF.

With regard to this clonotype: At one boundary the junction diverges from the germline segment, which might be a read error. V usage is TRBV4-1 and J usage is TRBJ2-7; TRBD2 is a possible D gene (6 bases). CDR3 length equals 12 residues. Germline CDR1 and CDR2: MGHRA and YSYEKL. CDR3: CASSHPGEEQNF. The CDR3 bases are TGCGCCAGCAGCCACCCTGGGGAGGAGCAGAACTTC.

This clonotype was counted between two and nine times. CDR3 DNA sequence: TGTGCCAGCAGTGCCTGGACAGCCGGGTACACCGGGGAGCTGTTTTTT. It encodes CASSAWTAGYTGELFF. This chain uses TRBV2 with TRBJ2-2; possibly TRBD1 for D (6 bases). CDR3 length: 16 residues. V was shortened by 4 bases and J by 3 bases, with 15 bases between the two germline ends. Germline CDR1 reads SNHLY; CDR2 reads FYNNEI.

This clonotype has just a few counts. This chain uses TRBV6-2 or TRBV6-3 with TRBJ1-2; D call uncertain. The CDR3 totals 14 residues. Trimming cost V 0 bases and J 4 bases, with 9 bases left between them. Germline assignment: CDR1 MNHEY and CDR2 SVGEGT. CDR3 sequence: CASSYSQDAYGYTF. The CDR3, as DNA: TGTGCCAGCAGTTACTCGCAGGACGCCTATGGCTACACCTTC.

This clonotype was counted between two and nine times. This rearrangement joins TRBV11-2 to TRBJ2-5; 10 nucleotides align to TRBD1. CDR1 SGHAT and CDR2 FQNNGV come from the germline V gene. The length of the CDR3 is 14 residues. With 3 bases clipped from V and 5 bases from J, the junction kept 3 bases outside the gene matches. The CDR3 reads CASSFGQGGETQYF. CDR3 DNA: TGTGCCAGCAGCTTTGGACAGGGGGGCGAGACCCAGTACTTC.

Only a few counts were recorded for this clonotype. CDR3 bases: TGTGCCAGTAGAGACATCAAGGGACAGGGAGAAGCTAACTATGGCTACACCTTC. Translating gives CASRDIKGQGEANYGYTF. The chain recombines TRBV19 with TRBJ1-2; TRBD1 matches 9 bases. The V gene's germline CDR1 is LNHDA and CDR2 SQIVND (reference sequence). The CDR3 has 18 amino acids. V lost 6 bases and J lost 0; bases outside the gene matches: 14.